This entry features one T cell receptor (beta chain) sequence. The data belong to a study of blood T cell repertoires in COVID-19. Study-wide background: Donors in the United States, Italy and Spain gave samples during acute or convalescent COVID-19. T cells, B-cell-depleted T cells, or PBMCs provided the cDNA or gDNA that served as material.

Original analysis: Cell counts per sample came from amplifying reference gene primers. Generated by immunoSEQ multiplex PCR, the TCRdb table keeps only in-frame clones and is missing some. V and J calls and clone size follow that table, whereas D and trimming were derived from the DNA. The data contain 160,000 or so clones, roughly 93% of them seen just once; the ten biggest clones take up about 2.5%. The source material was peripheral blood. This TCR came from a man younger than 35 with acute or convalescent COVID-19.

CDR3 nucleotides: TGTGCCAGTAGTCCGGACAGGGCTTATGGCTACACCTTC. Residues: CASSPDRAYGYTF. The chain combines TRBV19 with TRBJ1-2, with 8 bases fitting TRBD1. Germline V gives CDR1 LNHDA, CDR2 SQIVND (reference sequence). The CDR3 has 13 amino acids. Losses at the gene ends were 5 bases for V and 5 bases for J; bases not matched to a gene: 4.